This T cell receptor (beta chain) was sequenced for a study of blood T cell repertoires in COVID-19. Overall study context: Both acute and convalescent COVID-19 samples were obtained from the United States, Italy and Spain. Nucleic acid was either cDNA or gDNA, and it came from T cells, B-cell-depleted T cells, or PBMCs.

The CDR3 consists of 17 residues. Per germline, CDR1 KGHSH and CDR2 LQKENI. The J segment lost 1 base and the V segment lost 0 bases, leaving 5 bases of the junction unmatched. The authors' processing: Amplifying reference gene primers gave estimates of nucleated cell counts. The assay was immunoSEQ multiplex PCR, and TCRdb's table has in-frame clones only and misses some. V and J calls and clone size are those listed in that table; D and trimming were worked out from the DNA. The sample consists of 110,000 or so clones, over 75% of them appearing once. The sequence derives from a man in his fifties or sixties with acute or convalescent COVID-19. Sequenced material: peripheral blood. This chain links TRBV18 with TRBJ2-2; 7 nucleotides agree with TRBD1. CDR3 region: CASSPPRQGMNTGELFF. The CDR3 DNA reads TGTGCCAGCTCACCACCAAGACAGGGTATGAACACCGGGGAGCTGTTTTTT.